Below, 6 T cell receptor beta chains from the same sample are listed, as sequenced in a study of cytomegalovirus exposure and HLA in healthy donors. Researchers ran the PCR with 60 Vbeta and 13 Jbeta primers. Sequenced by immunoSEQ multiplex PCR; TCRdb stores in-frame clones only, minus some. The sample contains just over 150,000 clones, 70% to 85% of which appear only once. Sequenced material: PBMCs. Source of these receptors: a man aged 50-60 years in good health and CMV-seropositive.

CDR3 sequence reads: CASSYSRAGNTEAFF. DNA of the CDR3: TGTGCCAGCAGTTACTCGAGGGCAGGGAACACTGAAGCTTTCTTT. This chain links TRBV6-6 with TRBJ1-1; D call uncertain. This CDR3 has 15 amino acids. Trimming took off 0 bases at V and 1 base at J, with 9 bases between the two ends. Germline loops: CDR1 MNHNY, CDR2 SVGAGI (reference sequence).

This clone was detected a few times. The J gene is TRBJ1-1, the V gene TRBV29-1; weak D call: TRBD1 (6 bases). The V gene lost 6 bases and the J gene lost 3 bases, with 14 bases spanning the gap. The CDR3 has 13 residues. Germline values: CDR1 SQVTM, CDR2 ANQGSEA. The CDR3 here is CSVTRGRDTEAFF. CDR3 sequence (DNA): TGCAGCGTGACCAGGGGACGCGACACTGAAGCTTTCTTT.

This chain uses TRBV2 with TRBJ2-1, with D unresolved. With 1 base removed from V and 0 bases from J, the gap between germline ends came to 13 bases. CDR3 length equals 17 residues. CDR1 SNHLY and CDR2 FYNNEI come from the germline V gene. CDR3 bases: TGTGCCAGCAGTGAAGGAATCGCGGTCTTCTCCTACAATGAGCAGTTCTTC. Translated: CASSEGIAVFSYNEQFF.

V is TRBV14 and J is TRBJ2-1, with D possibly matching TRBD1 (6 bases). The CDR3 loop spans 16 amino acids. V was cut by 3 bases and J by 4 bases, with 16 bases left in between. Per the germline V gene, CDR1 is SGHDN and CDR2 is FVKESK. CDR3 amino acids: CASSQLGQPSYNEQFF. DNA for the CDR3: TGTGCCAGCAGCCAGCTCGGACAGCCTAGTTACAATGAGCAGTTCTTC.

The rearrangement joins TRBV5-1 to TRBJ2-7, with D possibly TRBD1 on 7 matching bases. The CDR3 loop spans 14 amino acids. V lost 6 bases, J lost 4 bases, and 17 bases lay in between. Germline CDR1 is SGHRS and CDR2 is YFSETQ. The CDR3 DNA reads as TGCGCCAGCAAACCACCAGGGGGGAGGTACGAGCAGTACGTC. As protein: CASKPPGGRYEQYV.

V and J are TRBV2 and TRBJ2-3; TRBD2 is a possible D gene (6 bases). CDR1 is SNHLY and CDR2 is FYNNEI in the germline V gene. This CDR3 has 15 amino acids. V was clipped by 7 bases and J by 0 bases, with 14 bases between them. The CDR3 is CASTSSGSSTDTQYF. The CDR3 DNA is TGTGCCAGCACTAGTAGCGGTTCTAGCACAGATACGCAGTATTTT.